This passage covers 32 T cell receptor beta chains from one sample sequenced in a study of tumor-infiltrating lymphocytes in localized non-small cell lung cancer. Sequencing used immunoSEQ multiplex PCR; TCRdb keeps in-frame clones, though not all of them. The sample consists of some 6,000 clones, around 85% of them appearing once. The sequencing sample was made of lung tumor tissue. The receptors here all came from a human donor with non-small cell lung cancer.

This clone was seen a single time. The chain joins TRBV7-2 to TRBJ1-1; D remains ambiguous. From germline, CDR1 is SGHTA and CDR2 FQGNSA. V was pared by 3 bases and J by 5 bases, with 7 bases between. The CDR3 has 12 amino acids. The CDR3 coding sequence is TGTGCCAGCAGCTTTATGTCGACTGAAGCTTTCTTT. It translates to CASSFMSTEAFF.

The V and J genes are TRBV29-1 and TRBJ2-3; D ambiguous. CDR1 and CDR2 from the germline V gene are SQVTM and ANQGSEA. V lost 0 bases and J 5 bases, leaving 9 bases between the germline ends. The CDR3 contains 13 residues. CDR3 DNA sequence: TGCAGCGTTGAAGATATTCGGCAAGATACGCAGTATTTT. Translating it yields CSVEDIRQDTQYF.

A note on this clone: One end of the junction is discordant with germline, which a read error may explain. The chain is built from TRBV25-1 and TRBJ2-5; TRBD1 agrees at 11 bases. The germline CDR1 and CDR2 sequences are MGHDK and SYGVNS. The CDR3 covers 12 residues. CDR3 region: CGTGGNGETQYF. DNA of the CDR3: TGCGGGACAGGGGGAAACGGAGAGACCCAGTACTTC.

This chain connects TRBV7-9 to TRBJ2-2; D may be TRBD2 (5 bases). The germline V and J ends were trimmed by 2 bases and 5 bases, with 6 bases remaining between them. Germline V gene sequence: CDR1 SEHNR, CDR2 FQNEAQ (reference sequence). This CDR3 spans 13 amino acids. In nucleotides, the CDR3 is TGTGCCAGCAGCTTAACGGGGACCGGGGAGCTGTTTTTT. Its translation is CASSLTGTGELFF.

On this clone: Germline is not matched at one junction end, which may reflect a read error. The gene calls are TRBV7-9 and TRBJ2-7; 14 bases match TRBD2. The CDR3 is 14 residues long. The V gene's germline CDR1 is SEHNR and CDR2 FQNEAQ (reference sequence). CDR3 in DNA: TGTGCCAGCAGCCCATCGACTAGCGGGAGGGCCGTACACTTC. It specifies CASSPSTSGRAVHF.

This clone was detected a few times. V usage is TRBV7-9 and J usage is TRBJ1-3; the D is unclear. The CDR3 sequence is 15 residues long. Trimming stripped 2 bases from V and 0 bases from J, with 8 bases between. From germline, CDR1 is SEHNR and CDR2 FQNEAQ (reference sequence). The CDR3 DNA follows: TGTGCCAGCAGCTTAAAGGCCAGCTCTGGAAACACCATATATTTT. This encodes CASSLKASSGNTIYF.

The chain has TRBV30 and TRBJ2-6; D call uncertain. The germline gives CDR1 GTSNPN, CDR2 SVGIG (reference sequence). The ends were cut back, 2 bases at V and 1 base at J, with 3 bases in the middle. The CDR3 is 13 residues long. CDR3 sequence reads: CAWSKSGANVLTF. The CDR3 DNA reads as TGTGCCTGGAGTAAGTCTGGGGCCAACGTCCTGACTTTC.

The chain has TRBV18 and TRBJ2-1; tentatively, D is TRBD2 (6 bases). CDR3 length: 12 residues. Germline V gives CDR1 KGHSH, CDR2 LQKENI. V lost 0 bases and J lost 11, with 8 bases in between. The CDR3 nucleotides are TGTGCCAGCTCACCACCGGAGGGGAAGCAGTTCTTC. This translates into CASSPPEGKQFF.

The chain is built from TRBV4-1 and TRBJ2-2; possible D gene TRBD2, 6 bases. The CDR3 is made up of 14 amino acids. V was shortened by 6 bases and J by 5 bases, with 13 bases between the two germline ends. Per germline, CDR1 MGHRA and CDR2 YSYEKL. The CDR3: CASRREQQTGELFF. Written as DNA, the CDR3 is TGCGCCAGCAGACGGGAGCAACAGACCGGGGAGCTGTTTTTT.

The genes are TRBV5-1 and TRBJ2-5; no clear D. Germline-derived CDR1 and CDR2 are SGHRS and YFSETQ. Trimming removed 0 bases from V and 5 bases from J, with 11 bases in between. The CDR3 is 14 amino acids. The CDR3 DNA reads as TGCGCCAGCAGCTTGGGGCCGCCCGGGGAGACCCAGTACTTC. Protein sequence: CASSLGPPGETQYF.

The chain has TRBV19 and TRBJ1-3, with TRBD1 as a possible D gene (6 bases). The CDR3 covers 16 residues. Trimming took off 4 bases at V and 2 bases at J, with 15 bases between the two ends. Per the germline V gene, CDR1 is LNHDA and CDR2 is SQIVND (reference sequence). The CDR3 loop is CASSTTSTGPGNTIYF. CDR3 coding DNA: TGTGCCAGTAGTACTACATCCACAGGGCCTGGAAACACCATATATTTT.

The chain combines TRBV30 with TRBJ1-1, with 8 bases lining up with TRBD1. Germline V gene lookup returns CDR1 GTSNPN and CDR2 SVGIG (reference sequence). The CDR3 covers 14 residues. With V trimmed by 8 bases and J by 2 bases, 10 bases remained unmatched. Written as DNA, the CDR3 is TGTGCCCATGACAAAACAGGGGGAAACACTGAAGCTTTCTTT. Amino acids: CAHDKTGGNTEAFF.

The V call is TRBV2, the J call TRBJ2-7, with 9 nucleotides matching TRBD2. After removal of 1 base from V and 2 bases from J, the junction contained 3 bases not matched to a gene. This CDR3 has 15 residues. The V gene's germline CDR1 is SNHLY and CDR2 FYNNEI. CDR3 nucleotide sequence: TGTGCCAGCAGTGAAGGACTAGCGGCCGCCTACGAGCAGTACTTC. Its protein is CASSEGLAAAYEQYF.

This chain's CDR3 is CASIPRGLTYEQYF. In DNA, the CDR3 is TGTGCCAGCATTCCCAGGGGTTTAACCTACGAGCAGTACTTC. The chain has TRBV2 and TRBJ2-7, with D maybe TRBD1 (6 bases). Trimming shortened V by 7 bases and J by 2 bases, and 15 bases separated the two germline ends. In germline, CDR1 is SNHLY, CDR2 FYNNEI. The CDR3 runs 14 residues.

This clone has only one observation. The chain combines TRBV5-5 with TRBJ1-2; no reliable D call. The V gene lost 6 bases and the J gene lost 4 bases, with 16 bases spanning the gap. CDR1 is SGHKS and CDR2 is YYEKEE in the germline V gene (reference sequence). CDR3 length equals 14 residues. The CDR3 region is CASTSSRKTYGYTF. The CDR3 region has the DNA TGTGCCAGCACATCCTCGCGAAAGACCTATGGCTACACCTTC.

This rearrangement joins TRBV29-1 to TRBJ2-7; 11 positions match TRBD1. The CDR3 extends over 15 amino acids. V was pared by 6 bases and J by 2 bases, with 9 bases of the junction left unmatched. CDR1 and CDR2 from the germline V gene are SQVTM and ANQGSEA. CDR3 nucleotide sequence: TGCAGCGTCCACACAGGACAGGGGGCCCCCTACGAGCAGTACTTC. The encoded protein is CSVHTGQGAPYEQYF.

The chain recombines TRBV6-1 with TRBJ2-7, with 9 positions matching TRBD1. V shed 6 bases and J 5 bases; nucleotides not matched to a gene: 8. CDR1 and CDR2 (germline): MNHNS, SASEGT. The CDR3 covers 14 residues. DNA of the CDR3: TGTGCCAGCAGGCCCGGACAGGGGTTCAACGAGCAGTACTTC. This translates into CASRPGQGFNEQYF.

This clone appeared once. The chain uses TRBV7-2 and TRBJ2-1; 10 bases are a match to TRBD2. CDR3 size: 15 residues. The junction had 8 bases not matched to a gene; V was cut back by 4 bases and J by 8 bases. In germline, CDR1 is SGHTA, CDR2 FQGNSA. The CDR3 region is CASSSQRGGLDEQFF. The CDR3 nucleotides read TGTGCCAGCAGCTCCCAGCGGGGGGGCTTGGATGAGCAGTTCTTC.

The V gene is TRBV2, the J gene TRBJ2-3, with 8 bases identical to TRBD1. Trimming at V came to 7 bases and at J to 1 base, leaving 4 bases not matched to a gene. Germline CDR1 SNHLY, CDR2 FYNNEI. The length of the CDR3 is 14 residues. Written as DNA, the CDR3 is TGTGCCAGCACTCAGGGGGCAGGCACAGATACGCAGTATTTT. It encodes CASTQGAGTDTQYF.

This clone was counted a single time. V is TRBV29-1 and J is TRBJ2-3; tentatively, D is TRBD2 (7 bases). V was cut by 5 bases and J by 2 bases, with 17 bases left in between. The germline gives CDR1 SQVTM, CDR2 ANQGSEA. CDR3 length: 15 amino acids. The CDR3 DNA reads as TGCAGCGTTAGAGGGGGGGGCGGAGCCACAGATACGCAGTATTTT. Translated, it gives CSVRGGGGATDTQYF.

The chain combines TRBV2 with TRBJ1-2; 10 bases fit TRBD1. V dropped 8 bases and J dropped 6; count of bases not matched to a gene: 3. Germline V CDR1 and CDR2: SNHLY, FYNNEI. The CDR3 consists of 12 residues. DNA for the CDR3: TGTGCCAGCCTTGGACAGGGGGATGGCTACACCTTC. It yields the protein CASLGQGDGYTF.

The V gene is TRBV11-2, the J gene TRBJ1-1, with D unresolved. This CDR3 has 11 amino acids. Germline assignment: CDR1 SGHAT and CDR2 FQNNGV. The V gene lost 1 base and the J gene lost 12 bases, with 9 bases spanning the gap. The CDR3 sequence is CASSLAYVTFF. CDR3 DNA sequence: TGTGCCAGCAGCTTAGCCTACGTGACTTTCTTT. Full variable domain (missing parts from reference TRBV11-2 and TRBJ1-1): EAGVAQSPRYKIIEKRQSVAFWCNPISGHATLYWYQQILGQGPKLLIQFQNNGVVDDSQLPKDRFSAERLKGVDSTLKIQPAKLEDSAVYLCASSLAYVTFFGQGTRLTVV.

V is TRBV5-1 and J is TRBJ2-1; TRBD1 is a possible D gene (6 bases). The germline V gene has CDR1 SGHRS and CDR2 YFSETQ. This CDR3 is built from 15 residues. V dropped 0 bases and J dropped 8 bases, with 15 bases sitting between them. The CDR3 coding sequence is TGCGCCAGCAGCTTGGCCACAGGGAAATCCCATGAGCAGTTCTTC. As protein: CASSLATGKSHEQFF. Full variable domain (remainder filled in from reference TRBV5-1 and TRBJ2-1): KAGVTQTPRYLIKTRGQQVTLSCSPISGHRSVSWYQQTPGQGLQFLFEYFSETQRNKGNFPGRFSGRQFSNSRSEMNVSTLELGDSALYLCASSLATGKSHEQFFGPGTRLTVL.

This clone was found a few times. This rearrangement joins TRBV5-1 to TRBJ1-2, with 8 positions matching TRBD1. The CDR3 length is 14 residues. With 4 bases clipped from V and 5 bases from J, the junction kept 7 bases outside the gene matches. Germline V lookup: CDR1 SGHRS, CDR2 YFSETQ. CDR3 in DNA: TGCGCCAGCAGCGTGGGACAGGAAGGTTATGGCTACACCTTC. The encoded protein is CASSVGQEGYGYTF.

The chain uses TRBV5-6 and TRBJ1-2; TRBD1 agrees at 7 bases. Losses at the gene ends were 4 bases for V and 5 bases for J; bases not matched to a gene: 20. CDR3 length equals 18 residues. Germline lookup yields CDR1 SGHDT and CDR2 YYEEEE. This chain's CDR3 is CASSKSSGTATARYGYTF. The CDR3 DNA sequence: TGTGCCAGCAGCAAATCGTCCGGGACAGCAACGGCACGATATGGCTACACCTTC.

J is TRBJ2-2 and V is TRBV5-1, with D uncertain. Germline V CDR1 and CDR2: SGHRS, YFSETQ. The CDR3 spans 14 residues. Trimming pared 4 bases from V and 3 bases from J, leaving 10 bases between. The CDR3 protein is CASSLELYTGELFF. The CDR3 nucleotides read TGCGCCAGCAGCCTGGAACTTTACACCGGGGAGCTGTTTTTT.

CDR3: CASSPKLPGDEGPLHF. CDR3 bases: TGTGCCAGCAGTCCCAAACTACCGGGAGATGAAGGGCCCCTCCACTTT. This chain joins TRBV2 and TRBJ1-6; D is ambiguous. The CDR3 covers 16 residues. Germline loops: CDR1 SNHLY, CDR2 FYNNEI. Trimming removed 5 bases from V and 13 bases from J, with 24 bases in between.

V gene TRBV6-5 combines with J gene TRBJ2-5; possibly TRBD1 for D (7 bases). CDR1 and CDR2 (germline): MNHEY, SVGAGI. V was pared by 5 bases and J by 3 bases, with 16 bases between. CDR3 size: 15 residues. The CDR3 sequence is CASSGGWDSKETQYF. The CDR3 DNA reads as TGTGCCAGCAGTGGGGGGTGGGACAGTAAAGAGACCCAGTACTTC.

This rearrangement joins TRBV5-8 to TRBJ1-3, with D tentatively TRBD1 (6 bases). Per the germline V gene, CDR1 is SGHTS and CDR2 is YDEGEE. V gave up 6 bases and J gave up 2 bases, with 12 bases separating them. CDR3 length equals 14 residues. For the CDR3, the DNA is TGTGCCAGCACCCTTACAGGGACTGGAAACACCATATATTTT. Translating gives CASTLTGTGNTIYF.

Comments on this clone: Sequence at one end of the junction differs from germline and may be a read error. The chain couples TRBV2 to TRBJ2-7, with 9 positions matching TRBD1. Germline CDR1 reads SNHLY; CDR2 reads FYNNEI. CDR3 length equals 11 residues. CDR3 DNA sequence: TGTGCCAGCAGCTCCTCGGGACAGGGCGTTTTC. Its protein product is CASSSSGQGVF.

The V call is TRBV7-2, the J call TRBJ1-5; the D gene is possibly TRBD1 (5 bases). The CDR3 has 16 residues. Germline-derived CDR1 and CDR2 are SGHTA and FQGNSA. Trimming took 3 bases from V and 1 from J, leaving 13 bases between them. CDR3 amino acids: CASSFTGEGSNQPQHF. DNA of the CDR3: TGTGCCAGCAGCTTTACAGGTGAGGGAAGCAATCAGCCCCAGCATTTT.

The DNA for the CDR3 is TGTGCCAGCAGCGCCCGCGGCAGCGGCACAGATACGCAGTATTTT. This encodes CASSARGSGTDTQYF. This chain uses TRBV7-2 with TRBJ2-3; D not certain. Trimming removed 5 bases from V and 1 base from J, with 13 bases in between. CDR1 and CDR2 from the germline V gene are SGHTA and FQGNSA. CDR3 length: 15 amino acids.